A single sample gave rise to the 6 T cell receptor beta chains below, sequenced in a study of a mutant IDH1 vaccine in newly diagnosed glioma. The method was immunoSEQ multiplex PCR; TCRdb's version includes in-frame clones alone and lacks a portion of them. The sample has 40,000 to 45,000 clones; 81% are singletons. For these receptors, no antigen is known. Time point specified: week 35, safety follow-up. Mutant IDH1 20-mer peptide, at 300 ug, made up each vaccine dose, with topical imiquimod. The sequences come from PBMCs, collected from a glioma patient whose treatment included an IDH1 peptide vaccine. The receptors derive from a woman aged 40 to 50 with glioma. Some clones in this sample may be carry-over from other donors' samples.

The genes are TRBV5-4 and TRBJ2-7; TRBD1 matches 7 bases. With 3 bases clipped from V and 5 bases from J, the junction kept 8 bases outside the gene matches. CDR1 and CDR2 (germline): SGHNT, YYREEE (reference sequence). This CDR3 spans 14 amino acids. The CDR3 DNA follows: TGTGCCAGCAGCTCCCGGGACAGTCGGAACGAGCAGTACTTC. Translation gives CASSSRDSRNEQYF. The whole variable domain, filled in from reference TRBV5-4 and TRBJ2-7, reads ETGVTQSPTHLIKTRGQQVTLRCSSQSGHNTVSWYQQALGQGPQFIFQYYREEENGRGNFPPRFSGLQFPNYSSELNVNALELDDSALYLCASSSRDSRNEQYFGPGTRLTVT.

Only a few counts were recorded for this clone. J is TRBJ1-6 and V is TRBV7-9; 7 bases align to TRBD1. The CDR3 consists of 14 residues. After removal of 9 bases from V and 8 bases from J, the junction contained 10 bases not matched to a gene. Per the germline V gene, CDR1 is SEHNR and CDR2 is FQNEAQ (reference sequence). This chain's CDR3 is CASNRGGPDSPLHF. The DNA for the CDR3 is TGTGCCAGTAACAGGGGTGGGCCGGATTCACCCCTCCACTTT. The full variable domain, in which reference TRBV7-9 and TRBJ1-6 provide the parts outside the CDR3, is DTGVSQNPRHKITKRGQNVTFRCDPISEHNRLYWYRQTLGQGPEFLTYFQNEAQLEKSRLLSDRFSAERPKGSFSTLEIQRTEQGDSAMYLCASNRGGPDSPLHFGNGTRLTVT.

The chain links TRBV9 to TRBJ1-5; possibly TRBD1 for D (6 bases). The CDR3 has 15 amino acids. CDR1 and CDR2 (germline): SGDLS, YYNGEE. Trimming took off 4 bases at V and 2 bases at J, with 13 bases between the two ends. CDR3 sequence reads: CASSPDSHGNQPQHF. The CDR3 DNA is TGTGCCAGCAGCCCGGACAGCCATGGCAATCAGCCCCAGCATTTT.

The chain carries TRBV4-3 and TRBJ1-2, with D maybe TRBD1 (5 bases). Germline V gives CDR1 LGHNA, CDR2 YSLEER. The CDR3 totals 17 residues. Deletions cut 4 bases from V and 6 bases from J, with 24 bases between. The CDR3 coding sequence is TGCGCCAGCAGCCTAGAAGGGACCTTAGGTCAGTGGGATGGCTACACCTTC. The encoded protein is CASSLEGTLGQWDGYTF.

The chain uses TRBV9 and TRBJ2-3; no firm D call. Germline assignment: CDR1 SGDLS and CDR2 YYNGEE. V was pared by 0 bases and J by 5 bases, with 7 bases between. The CDR3 has 13 residues. The CDR3 loop is CASSVGGGDTQYF. The DNA of the CDR3 is TGTGCCAGCAGCGTAGGAGGTGGAGATACGCAGTATTTT.

The CDR3 loop reads CASAEPGGPDTQYF. CDR3 in DNA: TGTGCCAGCGCCGAGCCGGGGGGGCCAGATACGCAGTATTTT. V is TRBV7-2 and J is TRBJ2-3; TRBD2 matches at 8 bases. CDR3 length: 14 amino acids. Germline loops: CDR1 SGHTA, CDR2 FQGNSA. The trim removed 8 bases at V and 4 bases at J, leaving 8 bases unmatched.